This TCR beta chain was retrieved from a study of early T cells in non-severe SARS-CoV-2 infection. About the research overall: Sequenced material consisted of bulk RNA (from unsorted whole blood), and chains were unpaired.

As part of library construction, unique molecular identifiers were attached to individual cDNA molecules. MiXCR was run by TCRdb on the 5' RACE reads, yielding one entry per CDR3 protein. The data hold fewer than 85,000 distinct CDR3 sequences, with roughly 12% observed a single time. CDR1 and CDR2 from the germline V gene are SQVTM and ANQGSEA. J gave up 0 bases and V 4 bases, and 7 bases lay outside the gene matches. CDR3 length: 15 amino acids. This clonotype was seen at least ten times. The source is an adult who was a healthcare worker with PCR-confirmed SARS-CoV-2 infection or an uninfected control (not recorded which). Sample: whole blood, taken at baseline. V and J are TRBV29-1 and TRBJ2-3; 7 bases match TRBD1. In nucleotides, the CDR3 is TGCAGCGTTGGGGGACAGCGAATAAGCACAGATACGCAGTATTTT. Translated: CSVGGQRISTDTQYF.